Presented here are 4 T cell receptor beta chains from one specimen sequenced in a study of cytomegalovirus exposure and HLA in healthy donors. With 60 Vbeta and 13 Jbeta primers, the PCR was carried out. Using immunoSEQ multiplex PCR, the repertoire was profiled, and TCRdb retains in-frame clones only, with some absent. This table has about 140,000 clones, roughly 74% appearing once. Material for sequencing was PBMCs. The receptors come from a middle-aged man in good health and CMV-seronegative.

J is TRBJ2-1 and V is TRBV28; D is ambiguous. Germline V gene lookup returns CDR1 MDHEN and CDR2 SYDVKM. Trimming cost V 2 bases and J 5 bases, with 16 bases left between them. This CDR3 spans 16 amino acids. The CDR3 here is CASSLLFAAGNNEQFF. CDR3 sequence (DNA): TGTGCCAGCAGTTTACTGTTCGCCGCCGGTAACAATGAGCAGTTCTTC. Together with reference TRBV28 and TRBJ2-1, the CDR3 gives the full variable domain: DVKVTQSSRYLVKRTGEKVFLECVQDMDHENMFWYRQDPGLGLRLIYFSYDVKMKEKGDIPEGYSVSREKKERFSLILESASTNQTSMYLCASSLLFAAGNNEQFFGPGTRLTVL.

This chain links TRBV7-6 with TRBJ1-1; a possible D gene is TRBD1 (5 bases). Trimming removed 5 bases from V and 1 base from J, with 11 bases in between. CDR1 SGHVS and CDR2 FNYEAQ come from the germline V gene. The CDR3 is made up of 14 amino acids. The CDR3 protein is CASSHPTENTEAFF. Written as DNA, the CDR3 is TGTGCCAGCAGCCATCCGACAGAGAACACTGAAGCTTTCTTT.

This clone was counted only a few times. The chain recombines TRBV6-5 with TRBJ1-1; D not resolved. V lost 0 bases to trimming and J lost 1 base, with 6 bases between them. The CDR3 is 14 amino acids. The germline gives CDR1 MNHEY, CDR2 SVGAGI. CDR3 nucleotides: TGTGCCAGCAGTTACTCAGACACGAACACTGAAGCTTTCTTT. Amino acids: CASSYSDTNTEAFF.

As regards this clone: Other nucleotide sequences from this sample produce the same CDR3. The chain employs TRBV2 and TRBJ1-6; D possibly corresponds to TRBD1 (6 bases). The germline V gene encodes CDR1 SNHLY and CDR2 FYNNEI. The ends were cut back, 6 bases at V and 1 base at J, with 10 bases in the middle. The CDR3 covers 15 residues. The chain's CDR3 is CASRRTGSYNSPLHF. As DNA, the CDR3 is TGTGCCAGCAGGCGAACAGGGTCCTATAATTCACCCCTCCACTTT.